This T cell receptor (beta chain) was profiled in a study of cytomegalovirus exposure and HLA in healthy donors. Study results and limitations: The study put 150 or so TCR beta chains on its list as cytomegalovirus-associated. As confirmed in vitro, a few CMV-associated chains were specific for CMV antigens.

In regard to this clone: Antigen: not known.

The V end was cut by 4 bases, the J end by 3 bases, with 17 bases between. Germline CDR1 is SGHRS and CDR2 is YFSETQ. There are 15 residues in the CDR3. Method: immunoSEQ multiplex PCR; TCRdb's copy keeps in-frame clones and lacks some. The repertoire holds some 45,000 clones, with about 94% as singletons. The TCR originated in a young man in good health and CMV-seronegative. V gene TRBV5-1 combines with J gene TRBJ2-7, with TRBD1 as a possible D gene (6 bases). Sequenced material: PBMCs. The CDR3 nucleotides are TGCGCCAGCAGCCCAACCACAGGGTGGAACTACGAGCAGTACTTC. It encodes CASSPTTGWNYEQYF.